This TCR beta chain comes out of a study of blood T cell repertoires in COVID-19. The overall study: From T cells, B-cell-depleted T cells, or PBMCs came the material, which was cDNA or gDNA.

Trimming shortened V by 0 bases and J by 5 bases, and 20 bases separated the two germline ends. Germline values: CDR1 SGHRS, CDR2 YFSETQ. CDR3 length: 17 amino acids. Generated by immunoSEQ multiplex PCR, the TCRdb table keeps only in-frame clones and is missing some. Here the sample spans fewer than 200,000 clones, around nine tenths being singletons. The sample taken for sequencing was peripheral blood. J is TRBJ1-1 and V is TRBV5-1; tentatively, D is TRBD1 (6 bases). The sequence derives from a man aged 50 or older who had recovered from COVID-19. CDR3 sequence reads: CASSLVTDNSRGTEAFF. The CDR3 bases are TGCGCCAGCAGCTTGGTGACAGACAACTCAAGGGGGACTGAAGCTTTCTTT.